The T cell receptor (beta chain) under discussion was sequenced for a study of blood T cell repertoires in COVID-19. Overall study context: Samples representing acute and convalescent COVID-19 were sourced from the United States, Italy and Spain.

Libraries were prepared by immunoSEQ multiplex PCR; TCRdb keeps only in-frame clonotypes and omits some of them. The table shows tens of thousands of clones, with approximately 81% occurring only once. This clonotype was sampled from a woman in her fifties or sixties with acute or convalescent COVID-19. Material: peripheral blood.

The CDR3 loop is CASSQERPNTGIQYF. CDR3 nucleotide sequence: TGTGCCAGCAGCCAAGAGAGGCCAAACACGGGAATTCAGTACTTC. The chain employs TRBV14 and TRBJ2-4, with TRBD2 as a possible D gene (5 bases). V was pared by 0 bases and J by 10 bases, with 16 bases between. CDR1 and CDR2 (germline): SGHDN, FVKESK. There are 15 residues in the CDR3.